This TCR beta chain was sequenced for a study of siplizumab effects on memory and regulatory T cells. The ends were cut back, 7 bases at V and 2 bases at J, with 12 bases in the middle. Germline V gene lookup returns CDR1 SGHAT and CDR2 FQNNGV. This CDR3 has 13 amino acids. This clone was seen a handful of times. Its antigen is not known. The table came from immunoSEQ multiplex PCR; TCRdb's copy has only in-frame clones and leaves some out. The sample lists roughly 69,000 clones, approximately 82% seen once, with approximately 3.8% in the top ten. Notes on the study in general: Assignment of a naive or memory phenotype failed for roughly 80-97% of the proliferating CD4+ or CD8+ clones. Researchers did not confirm the suppressive function of proliferating Tregs from siplizumab cultures. Naive T cell populations appeared to exhibit greater diversity than memory cells and appeared to be major alloresponse contributors. A mean of about 69% of mappable alloreactive CD4+ clones were Treg-derived with siplizumab, compared with more than 25% in controls.

The material sequenced was memory CD4+ T cells sorted from blood. This TCR came from a human donor in good health. The chain recombines TRBV11-2 with TRBJ2-7; no firm D call. The CDR3 nucleotides read TGTGCCAGCAAAAATAAAGTAGCCTACGAGCAGTACTTC. Amino acids: CASKNKVAYEQYF.